This T cell receptor (beta chain) was recovered during a study of cytomegalovirus exposure and HLA in healthy donors. General observations from the study: Apparent HLA restriction characterized most CMV-associated TCR beta chains in a later analysis.

At the time of sampling, donors were nominally healthy, though unrecorded immune exposures were likely. As regards this clone: Its antigen remains unknown.

Researchers ran the PCR with 60 Vbeta and 13 Jbeta primers. Only in-frame clones appear in the TCRdb table, and some are missing; sequencing was by immunoSEQ multiplex PCR. The sample spans 100,000 to 150,000 clones; the ten largest clones claim 2.5% to 3%. There are 18 residues in the CDR3. Germline values: CDR1 MNHEY, CDR2 SMNVEV (reference sequence). Deletions cut 6 bases from V and 6 bases from J, with 28 bases between. The sequenced sample consisted of PBMCs. The rearrangement joins TRBV27 to TRBJ2-3; D possibly corresponds to TRBD1 (5 bases). This receptor was taken from a man aged 25 to 45 in good health and CMV-seronegative. The CDR3 reads CASSYTFRDPRHPDTQYF. DNA for the CDR3: TGTGCCAGCAGCTATACATTCAGGGATCCCAGACACCCTGATACGCAGTATTTT.